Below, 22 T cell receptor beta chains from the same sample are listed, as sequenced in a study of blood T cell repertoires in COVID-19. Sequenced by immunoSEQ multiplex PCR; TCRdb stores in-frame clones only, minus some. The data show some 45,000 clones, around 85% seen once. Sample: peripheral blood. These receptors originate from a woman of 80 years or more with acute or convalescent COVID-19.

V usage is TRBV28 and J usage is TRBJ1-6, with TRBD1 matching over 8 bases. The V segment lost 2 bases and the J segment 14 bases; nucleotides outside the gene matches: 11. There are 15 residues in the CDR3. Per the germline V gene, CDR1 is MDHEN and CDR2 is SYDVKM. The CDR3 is CASSLHGQGPSALHF. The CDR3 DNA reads TGTGCCAGCAGTTTACATGGACAGGGCCCCTCCGCCCTCCACTTT.

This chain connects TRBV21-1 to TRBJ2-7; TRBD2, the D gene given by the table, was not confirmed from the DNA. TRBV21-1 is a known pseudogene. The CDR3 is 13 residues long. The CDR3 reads CASSKDGGHEQYF. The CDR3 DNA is TGTGCCAGCAGCAAAGATGGAGGACACGAGCAGTACTTC.

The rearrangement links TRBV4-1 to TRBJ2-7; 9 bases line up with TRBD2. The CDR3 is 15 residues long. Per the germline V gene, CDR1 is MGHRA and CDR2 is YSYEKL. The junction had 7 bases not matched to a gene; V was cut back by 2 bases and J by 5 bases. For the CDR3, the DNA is TGCGCCAGCAGCCAAATCTTAGCGGGAGCCAACGAGCAGTACTTC. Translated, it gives CASSQILAGANEQYF.

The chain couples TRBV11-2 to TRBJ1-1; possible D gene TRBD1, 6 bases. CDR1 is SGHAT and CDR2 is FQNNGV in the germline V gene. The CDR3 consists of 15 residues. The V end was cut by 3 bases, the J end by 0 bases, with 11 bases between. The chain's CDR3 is CASSLRGGLNTEAFF. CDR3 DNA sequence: TGTGCCAGCAGCTTGCGGGGGGGCTTGAACACTGAAGCTTTCTTT.

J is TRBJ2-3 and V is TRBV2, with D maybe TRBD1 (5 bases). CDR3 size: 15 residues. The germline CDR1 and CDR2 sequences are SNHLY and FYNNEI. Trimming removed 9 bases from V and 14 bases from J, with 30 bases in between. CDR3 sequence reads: CASKIQATDTIFPYF. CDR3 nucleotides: TGTGCCAGTAAGATACAGGCCACAGATACGATTTTTCCGTATTTT.

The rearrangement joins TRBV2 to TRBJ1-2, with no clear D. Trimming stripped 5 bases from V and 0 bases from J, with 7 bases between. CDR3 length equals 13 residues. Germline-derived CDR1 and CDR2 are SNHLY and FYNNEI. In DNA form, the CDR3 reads TGTGCCAGCAGTATATTTACTAACTATGGCTACACCTTC. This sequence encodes CASSIFTNYGYTF.

CDR3 nucleotide sequence: TGTGCCAGCTCCCCTACTCCAACCATGCCCTACAATGAGCAGTTCTTC. Its protein product is CASSPTPTMPYNEQFF. The V gene is TRBV27, the J gene TRBJ2-1, with D unresolved. The germline gives CDR1 MNHEY, CDR2 SMNVEV (reference sequence). There are 16 residues in the CDR3. V was trimmed by 8 bases and J by 2 bases, leaving 19 bases between them.

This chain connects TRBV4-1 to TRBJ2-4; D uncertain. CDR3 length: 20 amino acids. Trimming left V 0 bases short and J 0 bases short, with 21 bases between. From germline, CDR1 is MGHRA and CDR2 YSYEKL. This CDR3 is CASSQDLPRPGFIAKNIQYF. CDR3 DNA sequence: TGCGCCAGCAGCCAAGATCTCCCTAGACCTGGATTTATAGCCAAAAACATTCAGTACTTC.

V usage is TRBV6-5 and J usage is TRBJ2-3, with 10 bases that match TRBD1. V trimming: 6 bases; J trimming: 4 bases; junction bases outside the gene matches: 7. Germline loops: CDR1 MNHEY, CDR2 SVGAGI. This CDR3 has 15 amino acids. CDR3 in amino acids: CASSRPGQGPDTQYF. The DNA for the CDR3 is TGTGCCAGCAGCAGACCGGGACAGGGGCCAGATACGCAGTATTTT.

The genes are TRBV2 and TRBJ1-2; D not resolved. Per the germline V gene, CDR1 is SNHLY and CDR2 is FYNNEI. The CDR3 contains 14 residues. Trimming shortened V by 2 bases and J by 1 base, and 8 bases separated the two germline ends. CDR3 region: CASSEIGVNYGYTF. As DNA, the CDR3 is TGTGCCAGCAGTGAAATTGGAGTTAACTATGGCTACACCTTC.

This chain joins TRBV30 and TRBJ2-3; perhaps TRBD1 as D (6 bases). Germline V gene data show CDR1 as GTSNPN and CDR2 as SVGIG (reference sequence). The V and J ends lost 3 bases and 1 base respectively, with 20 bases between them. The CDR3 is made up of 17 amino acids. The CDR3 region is CAWSKAGAIIRTDTQYF. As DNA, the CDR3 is TGTGCCTGGAGCAAGGCAGGGGCCATTATCCGCACAGATACGCAGTATTTT.

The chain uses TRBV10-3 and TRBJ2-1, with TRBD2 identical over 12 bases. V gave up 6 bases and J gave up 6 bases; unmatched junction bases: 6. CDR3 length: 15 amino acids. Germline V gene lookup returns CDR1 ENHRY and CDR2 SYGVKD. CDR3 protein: CAISPGLAGTNEQFF. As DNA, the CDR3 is TGTGCCATCAGCCCCGGACTAGCGGGAACCAATGAGCAGTTCTTC.

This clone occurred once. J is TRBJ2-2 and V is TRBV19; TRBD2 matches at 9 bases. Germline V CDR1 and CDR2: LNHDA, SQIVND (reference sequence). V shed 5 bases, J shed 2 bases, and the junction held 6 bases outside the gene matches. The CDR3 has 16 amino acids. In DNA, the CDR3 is TGTGCCAGTAGTTCTAGCGGGACGATTAACACCGGGGAGCTGTTTTTT. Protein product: CASSSSGTINTGELFF. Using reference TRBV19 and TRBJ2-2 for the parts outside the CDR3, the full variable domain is DGGITQSPKYLFRKEGQNVTLSCEQNLNHDAMYWYRQDPGQGLRLIYYSQIVNDFQKGDIAEGYSVSREKKESFPLTVTSAQKNPTAFYLCASSSSGTINTGELFFGEGSRLTVL.

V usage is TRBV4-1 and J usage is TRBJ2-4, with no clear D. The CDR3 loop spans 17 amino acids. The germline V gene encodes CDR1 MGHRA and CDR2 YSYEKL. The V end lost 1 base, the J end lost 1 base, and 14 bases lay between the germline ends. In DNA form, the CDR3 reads TGCGCCAGCAGCCAAGTTTTACTCCCCGGGGCCAAAAACATTCAGTACTTC. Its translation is CASSQVLLPGAKNIQYF.

This CDR3 is CASSSPSGVYQPQHF. The DNA for the CDR3 is TGTGCCAGCAGTTCCCCCTCGGGGGTGTATCAGCCCCAGCATTTT. The chain couples TRBV28 to TRBJ1-5; a possible D gene is TRBD1 (5 bases). The CDR3 has 15 residues. Germline V gene sequence: CDR1 MDHEN, CDR2 SYDVKM. V lost 4 bases, J lost 5 bases, and 15 bases lay in between.

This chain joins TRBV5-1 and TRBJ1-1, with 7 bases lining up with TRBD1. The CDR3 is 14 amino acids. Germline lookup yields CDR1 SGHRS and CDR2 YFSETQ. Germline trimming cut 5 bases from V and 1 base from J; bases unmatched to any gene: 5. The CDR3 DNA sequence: TGCGCCAGCAGATCCGGACAGGAGAACACTGAAGCTTTCTTT. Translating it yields CASRSGQENTEAFF.

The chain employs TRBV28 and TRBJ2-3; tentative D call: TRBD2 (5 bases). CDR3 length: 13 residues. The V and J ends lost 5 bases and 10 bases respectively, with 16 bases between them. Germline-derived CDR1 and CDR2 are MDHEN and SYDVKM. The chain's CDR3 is CASSPGSAGAQYF. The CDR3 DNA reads TGTGCCAGCAGTCCAGGTAGTGCGGGTGCGCAGTATTTT.

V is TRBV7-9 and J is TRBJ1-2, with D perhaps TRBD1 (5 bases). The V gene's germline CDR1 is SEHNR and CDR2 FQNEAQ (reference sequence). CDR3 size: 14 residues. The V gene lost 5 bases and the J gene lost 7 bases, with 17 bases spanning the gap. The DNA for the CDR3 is TGTGCCAGCAGCAGAGATGGGGGGGTAGTTGGCTACACCTTC. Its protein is CASSRDGGVVGYTF.

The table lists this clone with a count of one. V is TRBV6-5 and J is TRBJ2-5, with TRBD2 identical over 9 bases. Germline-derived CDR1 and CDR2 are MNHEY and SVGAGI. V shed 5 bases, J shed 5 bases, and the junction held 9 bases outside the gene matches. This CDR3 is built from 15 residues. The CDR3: CASSQKIAGGETQYF. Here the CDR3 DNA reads TGTGCCAGCAGTCAAAAGATCGCGGGAGGGGAGACCCAGTACTTC.

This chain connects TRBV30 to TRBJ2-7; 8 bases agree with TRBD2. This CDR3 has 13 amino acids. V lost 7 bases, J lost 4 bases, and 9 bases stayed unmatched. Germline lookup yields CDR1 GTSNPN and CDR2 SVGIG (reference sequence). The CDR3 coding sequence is TGTGCCTCCGCAGCGGGCGGGAGGTACGAGCAGTACTTC. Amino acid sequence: CASAAGGRYEQYF.

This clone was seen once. The CDR3 reads CASSRPQGEQYF. CDR3 sequence (DNA): TGTGCCAGCAGTCGCCCCCAGGGGGAGCAGTACTTC. V is TRBV12-3 or TRBV12-4 and J is TRBJ2-7, with D possibly being TRBD1 (6 bases). CDR3 length: 12 residues. V lost 5 bases to trimming and J lost 7 bases, with 12 bases between them.

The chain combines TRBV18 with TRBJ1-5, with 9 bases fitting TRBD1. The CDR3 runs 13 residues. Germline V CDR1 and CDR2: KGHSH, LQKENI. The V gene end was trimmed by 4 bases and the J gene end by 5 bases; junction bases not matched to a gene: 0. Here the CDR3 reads CASSRDRDQPQHF. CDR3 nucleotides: TGTGCCAGCTCACGGGACAGGGATCAGCCCCAGCATTTT. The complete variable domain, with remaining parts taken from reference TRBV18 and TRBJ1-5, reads NAGVMQNPRHLVRRRGQEARLRCSPMKGHSHVYWYRQLPEEGLKFMVYLQKENIIDESGMPKERFSAEFPKEGPSILRIQQVVRGDSAAYFCASSRDRDQPQHFGDGTRLSIL.